This T cell receptor beta chain is from a study of radiation and T cells in renal cell carcinoma (TCRdb year 2020). Looking at the study overall: Samples came from a clinical trial, in which primary renal cell carcinomas received 15 Gy stereotactic body radiation therapy followed by nephrectomy 4 weeks later. Across all 50 or so samples, several million unique CDR3 nucleotide sequences encoding around 2.8 million unique CDR3 amino acid sequences were identified. In total, 53 samples, comprising around 25 tumors and some 27 peripheral blood samples, were subjected to TCR beta sequencing. Overall study outcomes, separate from this receptor: The single-armed trial design could not address effects of radiation dose or scheduling on the TCR repertoire. In blood, the top tumor clonotypes increased between baseline and 2 weeks post-radiation and then shrank by 4 weeks, which suggests that tumor-resident clones expanded only transiently. Tracking of blood repertoire dynamics stopped at three to five weeks after treatment, with no follow-up past that point. Because pretreatment tumor biopsies were not available, the study could not determine whether clonotypes were already present within the tumor at baseline.

The CDR3 runs 13 residues from the cysteine to the phenylalanine. CDR3 DNA is the only sequence kept; it has 39 bases, read in frame from the first base. Between the V and J ends, shortened by 5 bases and 4 bases respectively, the junction contains 9 bases. Via the germline V gene, CDR1 is SGHTA and CDR2 FQGTGA. Regarding this clone: Its antigen specificity is not known. No base quality information exists; no much larger clone differs at one position.

TCR beta libraries were generated from genomic DNA with the immunoSEQ kit, following the manufacturer's recommendations. Library preparation used a first multiplex PCR with proprietary primers, then a second PCR adding unique barcodes, with bead cleanups after each round. Each sample batch included a kit-provided positive control reaction and a negative control reaction. The final libraries were assessed on an Agilent 4200 TapeStation D1000 ScreenTape, pooled by volume, and quantified by qPCR. Sequencing ran on an Illumina NextSeq500 with a MidOutput 150-cycle cartridge, using 156 Read1 and 15 Index1 cycles with kit custom primers. The pooled library was loaded at approximately 1 pM, with an approximately 21% PhiX control spiked in. On the study's bioinformatics: Vendor-processed data were analyzed in R, with a clonotype defined as all T cells sharing the same CDR3 nucleotide sequence. For clone abundance analyses, frequencies were normalized to the 10,000 most abundant clones per sample. Public T cell clones, which averaged fewer than five per sample, were excluded before analysis. Tumor-enriched clonotypes and baseline blood-enriched clonotypes were defined as those with an abundance difference of at least 32-fold between compartments. A beta-binomial differential abundance model was used to identify clonotypes that expanded or contracted between blood time points. The Baroni-Urbani and Buser coefficient was used to measure tumor-blood repertoire similarity, and groups were compared with two-tailed Wilcoxon tests in R. This immuneACCESS table, as held by TCRdb, lists in-frame sequences with V and J called but not all clones. Of the missing ones, under half trace to an unresolved V gene in checked studies; the others have no known cause. V, J and clone size are taken as reported in that table, and D and trimming were inferred from the DNA itself. Here the sample has around 160,000 clones; approximately 90% occur a single time. Of the sample, about 4% falls within the top ten clones.

The time point label, read with the paper, signifies: baseline pretreatment blood. In light of the paper, this sample's treatment or condition label describes: 15 Gy SBRT to primary tumor, nephrectomy 4 weeks later. To follow tumor-enriched clonotypes, peripheral blood was collected serially from radiation-treated patients at baseline and again at 2 weeks and 4 weeks after SBRT. Every patient had renal cell carcinoma of clear cell pathology. The QIAamp DNA Blood Mini Kit (Qiagen) was used to prepare genomic DNA for TCR sequencing. The analyses included only samples that passed all quality control checks.

The rearrangement joined TRBV7-3 to TRBJ2-1; no D gene can be assigned with confidence. This clonotype was obtained from a woman between 65 and 79 years old with renal cell carcinoma. This material consisted of blood, taken from a patient whose treatment included radiotherapy and nephrectomy. The CDR3 in this case is CASSPRSYNEQFF. The DNA reads as follows: TGTGCCAGCAGCCCGCGAAGTTACAATGAGCAGTTCTTC.